A single sample is the source of the 20 T cell receptor beta chains below, sequenced in a study of blood T cell repertoires in COVID-19. Generated by immunoSEQ multiplex PCR, the TCRdb table keeps only in-frame clones and is missing some. The data contain more than 300,000 clones, around nine tenths of them singletons. The sample taken for sequencing was PBMCs or T cells enriched from blood (not recorded which). These TCRs come from a woman in her twenties or thirties who had been exposed to COVID-19.

J is TRBJ1-4 and V is TRBV14; 9 nucleotides align to TRBD1. CDR3 length: 20 residues. After removal of 1 base from V and 1 base from J, the junction contained 13 bases not matched to a gene. Germline CDR1 and CDR2: SGHDN and FVKESK. The CDR3 protein is CASSQVQDRGIIGTNEKLFF. The DNA for the CDR3 is TGTGCCAGCAGCCAAGTCCAGGACAGGGGAATTATTGGAACTAATGAAAAACTGTTTTTT.

The chain carries TRBV20-1 and TRBJ1-1, with 8 bases matching TRBD1. The CDR3 contains 10 residues. Germline V CDR1 and CDR2: DFQATT, SNEGSKA (reference sequence). The junction had 5 bases not matched to a gene; V was cut back by 6 bases and J by 11 bases. In nucleotides, the CDR3 is TGCAGTGCGGACAGGGTAGGCGCTTTCTTT. It yields the protein CSADRVGAFF.

The J gene is TRBJ1-6, the V gene TRBV5-6; 9 bases map to TRBD1. V trimming: 3 bases; J trimming: 9 bases; junction bases outside the gene matches: 13. The germline V gene has CDR1 SGHDT and CDR2 YYEEEE. The CDR3 is made up of 17 amino acids. CDR3 protein: CASSSVPGQGSTSPLHF. Written as DNA, the CDR3 is TGTGCCAGCAGCTCCGTCCCGGGACAGGGCAGTACTTCACCCCTCCACTTT.

The CDR3 loop is CASSLQGAYTGELFF. CDR3 DNA: TGTGCCAGCAGTTTACAGGGGGCCTACACCGGGGAGCTGTTTTTT. The chain joins TRBV6-5 to TRBJ2-2, with 9 bases aligning to TRBD1. Germline CDR1 is MNHEY and CDR2 is SVGAGI. Germline trimming cut 4 bases from V and 3 bases from J; bases unmatched to any gene: 3. The CDR3 consists of 15 residues.

The chain is built from TRBV5-1 and TRBJ1-2; D gene unclear. The CDR3 has 14 residues. The V gene's germline CDR1 is SGHRS and CDR2 YFSETQ. V lost 4 bases and J lost 4, with 14 bases in between. The CDR3 reads CASSPRAGSYGYTF. CDR3 coding DNA: TGCGCCAGCAGCCCGAGGGCTGGGAGCTATGGCTACACCTTC.

This chain uses TRBV10-1 with TRBJ2-3; TRBD2 aligns across 8 bases. The CDR3 runs 17 residues. V was pared by 8 bases and J by 0 bases, with 13 bases of the junction left unmatched. Germline V gene lookup returns CDR1 WNHNN and CDR2 SYGVQD (reference sequence). The CDR3 coding sequence is TGCGCCAGCGAAGGTTTAGGGCGGGGGGTCAGCACAGATACGCAGTATTTT. Translation: CASEGLGRGVSTDTQYF.

The rearrangement joins TRBV3-1 (or the pseudogene TRBV3-2) to TRBJ2-4, with 10 bases aligning to TRBD2. CDR3 length equals 15 residues. J lost 3 bases, V lost 4 bases, and 3 bases had no gene match. The germline CDR1 and CDR2 sequences are LGHDT and YNNKEL (reference sequence). CDR3: CASSPRTSGKNIQYF. The CDR3 coding sequence is TGTGCCAGCAGCCCCAGGACTAGCGGCAAAAACATTCAGTACTTC.

The rearrangement uses TRBV19 and TRBJ1-6, with 7 bases aligning to TRBD1. The V gene end was trimmed by 6 bases and the J gene end by 6 bases; junction bases not matched to a gene: 8. The CDR3 is 15 residues long. Germline CDR1 is LNHDA and CDR2 is SQIVND (reference sequence). CDR3 nucleotide sequence: TGTGCCAGTAGGCAATACGGGACAGCTAATTCACCCCTCCACTTT. Translating gives CASRQYGTANSPLHF. Supplemented by reference TRBV19 and TRBJ1-6, the full variable domain reads DGGITQSPKYLFRKEGQNVTLSCEQNLNHDAMYWYRQDPGQGLRLIYYSQIVNDFQKGDIAEGYSVSREKKESFPLTVTSAQKNPTAFYLCASRQYGTANSPLHFGNGTRLTVT.

The chain uses TRBV6-6 and TRBJ1-1; 7 bases match TRBD1. V shed 5 bases and J 10 bases; nucleotides not matched to a gene: 13. Germline V gives CDR1 MNHNY, CDR2 SVGAGI (reference sequence). The CDR3 is made up of 14 amino acids. CDR3 residues: CASSPRGQQGTAFF. The CDR3 DNA reads TGTGCCAGCAGTCCCAGAGGCCAACAGGGGACAGCTTTCTTT.

V and J are TRBV7-3 and TRBJ2-2, with D possibly being TRBD2 (7 bases). This CDR3 contains 16 residues. CDR1 and CDR2 from the germline V gene are SGHTA and FQGTGA. V shed 5 bases and J shed 3 bases, with 16 bases lying between them. CDR3 residues: CASSQLGGPDTGELFF. The CDR3 region has the DNA TGTGCCAGCAGCCAACTCGGGGGGCCGGACACCGGGGAGCTGTTTTTT.

Regarding this clone: Additional DNA sequences in this sample encode the identical CDR3. The CDR3 protein is CASSPDRNYGYTF. CDR3 bases: TGTGCCAGCAGCCCTGACAGAAACTATGGCTACACCTTC. The chain couples TRBV9 to TRBJ1-2; a weak D match, TRBD1 (5 bases). CDR3 length: 13 amino acids. Germline V gives CDR1 SGDLS, CDR2 YYNGEE. The V end was cut by 4 bases, the J end by 2 bases, with 9 bases between.

V gene TRBV30 combines with J gene TRBJ2-3; no clear D. The CDR3 totals 13 residues. Looked up from germline, CDR1 is GTSNPN and CDR2 is SVGIG (reference sequence). Trimming stripped 0 bases from V and 0 bases from J, with 4 bases between. The CDR3 DNA reads TGTGCCTGGAGTGTCGGGAGCACAGATACGCAGTATTTT. This codes for CAWSVGSTDTQYF.

The genes are TRBV9 and TRBJ2-2, with a weak D call TRBD1 (5 bases). The CDR3 runs 16 residues. Per the germline V gene, CDR1 is SGDLS and CDR2 is YYNGEE. V was pared by 3 bases and J by 0 bases, with 12 bases between. CDR3 loop: CASSAFREANTGELFF. In DNA form, the CDR3 reads TGTGCCAGCAGCGCCTTCAGGGAAGCGAACACCGGGGAGCTGTTTTTT.

This rearrangement joins TRBV7-2 to TRBJ1-2, with 7 bases lining up with TRBD1. The germline CDR1 and CDR2 sequences are SGHTA and FQGNSA. This CDR3 has 15 amino acids. Trimming cost V 2 bases and J 4 bases; bases outside gene matches: 7. Here the CDR3 reads CASSLQGVGGYGYTF. The DNA for the CDR3 is TGTGCCAGCAGCTTACAGGGGGTAGGGGGCTATGGCTACACCTTC.

The chain couples TRBV23-1 to TRBJ1-2; 7 nucleotides match TRBD1. TRBV23-1 carries the ORF label, with uncertain function. CDR3 size: 19 residues. V was clipped by 0 bases and J by 3 bases; unmatched bases: 16. In DNA, the CDR3 is TGCGCCAGCAGTCAATCGCCCCCCGAAGACAGGGAAAACCACTATGGCTACACCTTC. Its protein product is CASSQSPPEDRENHYGYTF.

The chain couples TRBV6-5 to TRBJ1-2, with D unresolved. CDR3 size: 13 residues. Between the trimmed V and J ends, which lost 5 bases and 8 bases, there was a span of 15 bases. Germline V gene sequence: CDR1 MNHEY, CDR2 SVGAGI. CDR3 nucleotide sequence: TGTGCCAGCAGTCCGAATCCCTTGAGGGGCTACACCTTC. Translating it yields CASSPNPLRGYTF.

The V call is TRBV6-2 or TRBV6-3, the J call TRBJ2-3; D may be TRBD2 (6 bases). This CDR3 comprises 14 residues. Trimming took off 2 bases at V and 1 base at J, with 7 bases between the two ends. Germline loops: CDR1 MNHEY, CDR2 SVGEGT. The CDR3 sequence: CASSYRGGTDTQYF. The CDR3 nucleotides read TGTGCCAGCAGTTACCGCGGGGGCACAGATACGCAGTATTTT.

The rearrangement links TRBV24-1 to TRBJ2-2, with TRBD1 matching 7 bases. Germline loops: CDR1 KGHDR, CDR2 SFDVKD. Losses at the gene ends were 3 bases for V and 3 bases for J; bases not matched to a gene: 9. The CDR3 length is 17 residues. The CDR3 protein is CATSDPGQLPYTGELFF. CDR3 bases: TGTGCCACCAGTGATCCGGGACAGCTTCCTTACACCGGGGAGCTGTTTTTT.

The J gene is TRBJ1-3, the V gene TRBV6-1; possible D gene TRBD1, 6 bases. V lost 2 bases, J lost 8 bases, and 13 bases lay in between. Germline CDR1 MNHNS, CDR2 SASEGT. This CDR3 spans 14 amino acids. CDR3 coding DNA: TGTGCCAGCAGTGAAAGGGGGGGCCCAGACACCATATATTTT. It translates to CASSERGGPDTIYF.

CDR3 region: CASSWGPTGVYEQYF. The DNA of the CDR3 is TGTGCCAGCAGCTGGGGGCCGACAGGGGTCTACGAGCAGTACTTC. The chain uses TRBV7-8 and TRBJ2-7; TRBD1 aligns across 8 bases. The length of the CDR3 is 15 residues. V shed 4 bases and J 3 bases; nucleotides not matched to a gene: 8. The germline V gene has CDR1 SGHVS and CDR2 FQNEAQ.